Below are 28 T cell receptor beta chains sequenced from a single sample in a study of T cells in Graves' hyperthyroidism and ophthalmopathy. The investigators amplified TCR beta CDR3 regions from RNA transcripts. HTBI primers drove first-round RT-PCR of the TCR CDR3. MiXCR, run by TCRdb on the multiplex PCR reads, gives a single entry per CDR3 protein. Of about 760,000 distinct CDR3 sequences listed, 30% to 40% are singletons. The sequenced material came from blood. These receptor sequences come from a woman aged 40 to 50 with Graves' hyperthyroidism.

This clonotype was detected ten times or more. Here the CDR3 reads CASSQQGGNGYTF. The CDR3 nucleotides read TGTGCCAGCAGTCAACAGGGGGGGAATGGCTACACCTTC. This chain joins TRBV6-6 and TRBJ1-2; TRBD1 aligns across 8 bases. Germline values: CDR1 MNHNY, CDR2 SVGAGI (reference sequence). The CDR3 is 13 residues long. V dropped 5 bases and J dropped 6; count of bases not matched to a gene: 5.

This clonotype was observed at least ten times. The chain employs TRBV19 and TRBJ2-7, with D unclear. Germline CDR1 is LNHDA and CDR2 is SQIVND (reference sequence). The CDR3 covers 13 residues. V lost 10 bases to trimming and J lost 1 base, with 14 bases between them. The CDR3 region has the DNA TGTGCCACCAAACCCGGGCCTTCCTACGAGCAGTACTTC. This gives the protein CATKPGPSYEQYF.

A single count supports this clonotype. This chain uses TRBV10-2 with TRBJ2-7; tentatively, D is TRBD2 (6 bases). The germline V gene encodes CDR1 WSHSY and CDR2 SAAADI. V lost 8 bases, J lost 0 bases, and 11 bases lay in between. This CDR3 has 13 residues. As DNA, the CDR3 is TGCGCCAGCCACCGGGACTTCTCCTACGAGCAGTACTTC. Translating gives CASHRDFSYEQYF.

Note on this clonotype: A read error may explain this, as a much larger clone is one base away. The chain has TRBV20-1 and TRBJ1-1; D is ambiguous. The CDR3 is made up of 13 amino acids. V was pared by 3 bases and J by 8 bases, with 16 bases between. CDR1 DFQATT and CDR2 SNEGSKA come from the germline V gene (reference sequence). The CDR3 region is CSASDTGAREAFF. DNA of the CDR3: TGCAGTGCTAGCGACACGGGCGCAAGGGAAGCTTTCTTT.

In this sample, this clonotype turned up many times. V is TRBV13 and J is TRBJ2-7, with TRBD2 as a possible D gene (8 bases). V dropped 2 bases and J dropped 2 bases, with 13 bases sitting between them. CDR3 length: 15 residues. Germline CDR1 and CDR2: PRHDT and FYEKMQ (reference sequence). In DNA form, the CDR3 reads TGTGCCAGCAGCTTATCGGGAGGGACAGCCTACGAGCAGTACTTC. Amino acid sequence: CASSLSGGTAYEQYF.

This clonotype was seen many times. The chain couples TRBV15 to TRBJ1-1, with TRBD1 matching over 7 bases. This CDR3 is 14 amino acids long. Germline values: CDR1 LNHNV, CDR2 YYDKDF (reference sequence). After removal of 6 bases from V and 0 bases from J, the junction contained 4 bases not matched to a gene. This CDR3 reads CATRDREMNTEAFF. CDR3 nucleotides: TGTGCCACCAGAGACAGGGAAATGAACACTGAAGCTTTCTTT.

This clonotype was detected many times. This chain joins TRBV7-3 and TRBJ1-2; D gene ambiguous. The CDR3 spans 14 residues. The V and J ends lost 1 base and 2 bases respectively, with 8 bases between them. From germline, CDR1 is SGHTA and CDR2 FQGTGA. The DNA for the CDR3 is TGTGCCAGCAGCTTAAATTCGGACAACTATGGCTACACCTTC. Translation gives CASSLNSDNYGYTF.

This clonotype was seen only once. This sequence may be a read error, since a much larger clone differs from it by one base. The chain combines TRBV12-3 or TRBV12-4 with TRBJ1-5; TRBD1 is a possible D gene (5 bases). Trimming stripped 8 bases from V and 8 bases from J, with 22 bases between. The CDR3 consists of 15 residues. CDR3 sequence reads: CASRTGRAVAEPQHF. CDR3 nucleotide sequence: TGTGCCAGCCGGACGGGCAGGGCGGTCGCGGAGCCCCAGCATTTT.

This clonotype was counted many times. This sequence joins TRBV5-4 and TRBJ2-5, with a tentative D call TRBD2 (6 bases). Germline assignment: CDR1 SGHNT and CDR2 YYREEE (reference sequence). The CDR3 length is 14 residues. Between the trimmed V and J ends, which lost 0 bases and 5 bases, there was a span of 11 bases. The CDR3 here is CASSLGGGIETQYF. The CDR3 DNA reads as TGTGCCAGCAGCTTGGGGGGCGGGATCGAGACCCAGTACTTC.

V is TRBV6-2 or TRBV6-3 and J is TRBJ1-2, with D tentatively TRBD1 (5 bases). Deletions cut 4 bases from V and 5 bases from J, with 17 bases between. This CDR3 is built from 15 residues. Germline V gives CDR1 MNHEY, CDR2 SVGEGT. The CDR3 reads CASSFGQGGGYGYTF. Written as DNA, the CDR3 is TGTGCCAGCAGTTTCGGCCAGGGCGGAGGGTATGGCTACACCTTC.

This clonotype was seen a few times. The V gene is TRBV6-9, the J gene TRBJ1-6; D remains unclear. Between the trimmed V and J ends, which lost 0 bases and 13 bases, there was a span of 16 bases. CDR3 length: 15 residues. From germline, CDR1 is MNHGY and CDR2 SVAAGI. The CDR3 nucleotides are TGTGCCAGCAGTTATTCTAAACCCCCCGGTGGGCCCCTCCACTTT. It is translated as CASSYSKPPGGPLHF.

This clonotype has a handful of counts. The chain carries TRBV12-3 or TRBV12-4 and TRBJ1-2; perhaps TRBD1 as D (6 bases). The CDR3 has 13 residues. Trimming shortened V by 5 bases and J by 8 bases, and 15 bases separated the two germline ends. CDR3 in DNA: TGTGCCAGCAGTCCCAGACAGGTTGGGGGCTACACCTTC. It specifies CASSPRQVGGYTF.

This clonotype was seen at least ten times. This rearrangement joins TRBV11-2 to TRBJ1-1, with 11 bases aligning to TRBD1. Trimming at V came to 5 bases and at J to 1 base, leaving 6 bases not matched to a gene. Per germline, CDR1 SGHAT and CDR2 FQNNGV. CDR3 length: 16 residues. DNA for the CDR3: TGTGCCAGCAGCCCCGGGGACAGGGGGACGAACACTGAAGCTTTCTTT. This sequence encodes CASSPGDRGTNTEAFF.

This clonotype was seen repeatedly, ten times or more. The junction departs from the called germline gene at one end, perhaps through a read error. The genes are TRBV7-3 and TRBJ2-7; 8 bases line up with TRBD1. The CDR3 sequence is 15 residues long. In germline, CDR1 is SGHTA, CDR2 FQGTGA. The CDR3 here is CASSLRDRGPYEQYF. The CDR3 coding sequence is TGTGCTAGCAGCTTGCGAGACAGGGGCCCCTACGAGCAGTACTTC.

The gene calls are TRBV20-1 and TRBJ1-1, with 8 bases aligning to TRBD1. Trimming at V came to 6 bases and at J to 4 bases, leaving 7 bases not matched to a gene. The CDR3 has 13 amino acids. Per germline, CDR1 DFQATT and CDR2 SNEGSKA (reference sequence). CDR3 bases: TGCAGTGCCTCCCAGGGGGCGGGCACTGAAGCTTTCTTT. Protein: CSASQGAGTEAFF.

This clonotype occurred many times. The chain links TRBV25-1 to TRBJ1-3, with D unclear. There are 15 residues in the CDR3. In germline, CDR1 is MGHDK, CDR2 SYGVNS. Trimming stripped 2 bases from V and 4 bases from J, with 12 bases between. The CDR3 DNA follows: TGTGCCAGCAGTGAACCGGAGTTGATCGGAAACACCATATATTTT. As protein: CASSEPELIGNTIYF.

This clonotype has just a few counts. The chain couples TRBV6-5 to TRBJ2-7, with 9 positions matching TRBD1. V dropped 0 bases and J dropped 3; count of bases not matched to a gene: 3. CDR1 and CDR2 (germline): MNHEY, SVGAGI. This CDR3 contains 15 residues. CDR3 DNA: TGTGCCAGCAGTTACTCTCGGGACAGGGACTACGAGCAGTACTTC. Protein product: CASSYSRDRDYEQYF.

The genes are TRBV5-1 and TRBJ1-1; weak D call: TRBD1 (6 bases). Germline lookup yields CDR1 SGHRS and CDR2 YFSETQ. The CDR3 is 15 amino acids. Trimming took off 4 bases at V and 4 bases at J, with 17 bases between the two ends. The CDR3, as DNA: TGCGCCAGCAGCCAAGGAGGAGACAGGAGCACTGAAGCTTTCTTT. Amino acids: CASSQGGDRSTEAFF.

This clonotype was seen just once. CDR3 region: CASSLSGGDHGYTF. CDR3 bases: TGTGCCAGCAGTTTGTCAGGTGGCGATCATGGCTACACCTTC. This chain connects TRBV25-1 to TRBJ1-2; D is ambiguous. Germline V gene lookup returns CDR1 MGHDK and CDR2 SYGVNS. Trimming removed 5 bases at V and 6 bases at J, with 16 bases between. This CDR3 contains 14 residues.

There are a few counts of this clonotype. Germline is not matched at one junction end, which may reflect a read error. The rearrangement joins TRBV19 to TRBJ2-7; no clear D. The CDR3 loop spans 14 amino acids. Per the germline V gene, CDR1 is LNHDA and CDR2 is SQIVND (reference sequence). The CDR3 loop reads CAGSRGSGVDEQYF. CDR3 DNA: TGTGCCGGTAGTCGAGGAAGTGGGGTCGACGAGCAGTACTTC.

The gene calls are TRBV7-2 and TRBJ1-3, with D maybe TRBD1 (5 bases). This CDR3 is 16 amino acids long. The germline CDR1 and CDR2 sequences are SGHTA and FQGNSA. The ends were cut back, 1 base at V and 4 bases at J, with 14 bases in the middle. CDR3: CASSLGEVRGGNTIYF. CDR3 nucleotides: TGTGCCAGCAGCTTAGGGGAAGTGAGGGGCGGAAACACCATATATTTT.

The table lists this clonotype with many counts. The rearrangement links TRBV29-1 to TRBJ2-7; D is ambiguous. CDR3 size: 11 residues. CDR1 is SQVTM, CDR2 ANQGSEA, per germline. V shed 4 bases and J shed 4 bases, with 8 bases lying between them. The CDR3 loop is CSVVAGYEQYF. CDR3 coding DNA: TGCAGCGTTGTAGCAGGATACGAGCAGTACTTC.

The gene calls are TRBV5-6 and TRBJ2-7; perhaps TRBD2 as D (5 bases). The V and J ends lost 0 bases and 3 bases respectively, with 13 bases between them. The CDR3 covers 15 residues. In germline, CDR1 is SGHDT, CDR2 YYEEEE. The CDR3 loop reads CASSLVPGVVYEQYF. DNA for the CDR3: TGTGCCAGCAGCTTGGTACCCGGGGTAGTCTACGAGCAGTACTTC.

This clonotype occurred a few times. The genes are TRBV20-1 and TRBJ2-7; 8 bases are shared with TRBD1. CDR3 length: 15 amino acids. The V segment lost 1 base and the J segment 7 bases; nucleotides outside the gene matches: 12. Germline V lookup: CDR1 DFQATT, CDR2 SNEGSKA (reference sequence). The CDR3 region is CSARGVGTGWREQYF. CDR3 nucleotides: TGCAGTGCTAGAGGCGTCGGGACAGGCTGGAGAGAGCAGTACTTC.

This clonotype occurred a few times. The CDR3 loop is CASSYTNRGPEAFF. CDR3 in DNA: TGTGCCAGCAGTTACACGAACAGGGGACCAGAAGCTTTCTTT. This chain uses TRBV12-3 or TRBV12-4 with TRBJ1-1; 7 bases map to TRBD1. Losses at the gene ends were 4 bases for V and 8 bases for J; bases not matched to a gene: 10. The CDR3 runs 14 residues.

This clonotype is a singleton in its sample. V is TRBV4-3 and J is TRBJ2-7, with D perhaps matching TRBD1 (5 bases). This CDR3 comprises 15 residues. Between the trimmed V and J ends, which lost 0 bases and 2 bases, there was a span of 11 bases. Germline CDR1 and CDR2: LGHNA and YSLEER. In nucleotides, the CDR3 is TGCGCCAGCAGCCAAGAACTCCAGGGAACCTACGAGCAGTACTTC. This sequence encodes CASSQELQGTYEQYF.

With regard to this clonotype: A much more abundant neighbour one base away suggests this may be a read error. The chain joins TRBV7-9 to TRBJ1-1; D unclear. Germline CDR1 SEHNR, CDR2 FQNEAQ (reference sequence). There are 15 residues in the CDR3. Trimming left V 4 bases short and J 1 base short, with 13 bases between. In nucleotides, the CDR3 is TGTGCCAGCAGCTCTTGGTCACGGCCGAACACTGAAGCTTTCTTT. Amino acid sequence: CASSSWSRPNTEAFF. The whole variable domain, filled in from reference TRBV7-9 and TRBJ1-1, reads DTGVSQNPRHKITKRGQNVTFRCDPISEHNRLYWYRQTLGQGPEFLTYFQNEAQLEKSRLLSDRFSAERPKGSFSTLEIQRTEQGDSAMYLCASSSWSRPNTEAFFGQGTRLTVV.

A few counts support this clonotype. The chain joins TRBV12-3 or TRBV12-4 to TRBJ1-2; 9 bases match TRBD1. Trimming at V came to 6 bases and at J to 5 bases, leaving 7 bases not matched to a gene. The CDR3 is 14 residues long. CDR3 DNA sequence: TGTGCCAGCAGCTACCGGGACAGGGCGTATGGCTACACCTTC. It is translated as CASSYRDRAYGYTF.